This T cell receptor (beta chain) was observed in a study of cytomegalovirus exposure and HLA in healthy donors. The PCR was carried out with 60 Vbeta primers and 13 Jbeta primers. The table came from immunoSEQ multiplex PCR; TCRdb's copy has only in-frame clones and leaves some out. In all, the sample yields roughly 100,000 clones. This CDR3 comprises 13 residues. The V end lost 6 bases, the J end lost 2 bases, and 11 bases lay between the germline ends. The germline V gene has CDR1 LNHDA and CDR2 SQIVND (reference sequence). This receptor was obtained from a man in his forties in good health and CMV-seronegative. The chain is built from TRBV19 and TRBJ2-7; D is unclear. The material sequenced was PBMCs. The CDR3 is CASSERGTYEQYF. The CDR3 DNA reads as TGTGCCAGTAGCGAGAGAGGAACCTACGAGCAGTACTTC.